The next 7 T cell receptor beta chains were all read from a single sample in a study of T-cell reconstitution after alpha-beta-depleted transplantation in children. Preparing the TCRbeta library involved the use of unique molecular identifiers. Each CDR3 protein gets one entry after TCRdb re-called the PCR reads with MiXCR. This table holds a few hundred thousand distinct CDR3 sequences, about 16% found once. The sequencing here drew on PBMCs from the stem cell graft donor, taken from the stem cell graft. These receptors were obtained from a human donor who donated a stem cell graft to a child with acute lymphoblastic leukemia.

With respect to this clonotype: A much larger clone sits a single nucleotide away, making a read error possible. V is TRBV7-9 and J is TRBJ2-1, with D uncertain. Germline V gene sequence: CDR1 SEHNR, CDR2 FQNEAQ (reference sequence). CDR3 length equals 14 residues. The CDR3 here is CASSLTSLYNEHFF. The DNA for the CDR3 is TGTGCCAGCAGCTTGACATCACTCTACAATGAGCATTTCTTC.

This chain links TRBV25-1 with TRBJ1-1, with D possibly being TRBD1 (6 bases). The V gene's germline CDR1 is MGHDK and CDR2 SYGVNS. The V gene lost 6 bases and the J gene lost 3 bases, with 14 bases spanning the gap. CDR3 length: 14 residues. CDR3 nucleotide sequence: TGTGCCAGCAGGACACAGGGATACTACACTGAAGCTTTCTTT. It yields the protein CASRTQGYYTEAFF. The full variable domain, with the rest looked up from reference TRBV25-1 and TRBJ1-1, is EADIYQTPRYLVIGTGKKITLECSQTMGHDKMYWYQQDPGMELHLIHYSYGVNSTEKGDLSSESTVSRIRTEHFPLTLESARPSHTSQYLCASRTQGYYTEAFFGQGTRLTVV.

As DNA, the CDR3 is TGCAGTGCTAGAGAGTCTGACAGGGGTTTGAAAGGCTACACCTTC. Its translation is CSARESDRGLKGYTF. V is TRBV20-1 and J is TRBJ1-2; 8 bases match TRBD1. The germline CDR1 and CDR2 sequences are DFQATT and SNEGSKA (reference sequence). The CDR3 runs 15 residues. The ends lost 0 bases at V and 8 bases at J; junction bases unmatched: 11.

V and J are TRBV5-6 and TRBJ1-1; 8 nucleotides line up with TRBD1. CDR1 SGHDT and CDR2 YYEEEE come from the germline V gene. J lost 3 bases, V lost 0 bases, and 1 base had no gene match. This CDR3 is 14 amino acids long. CDR3 DNA: TGTGCCAGCAGCTTGGGCAGGGGGCACACTGAAGCTTTCTTT. This translates into CASSLGRGHTEAFF.

This clonotype was observed a few times. The chain joins TRBV4-2 to TRBJ2-3, with 7 nucleotides matching TRBD2. The CDR3 is made up of 15 amino acids. Germline V gene sequence: CDR1 LGHNA, CDR2 YNFKEQ. The V segment lost 3 bases and the J segment 1 base; nucleotides outside the gene matches: 4. The DNA for the CDR3 is TGTGCCAGCAGCCAGTGGCTAGCGGGCACAGATACGCAGTATTTT. The encoded protein is CASSQWLAGTDTQYF.

CDR3 sequence: CASSFERYNEQFF. CDR3 nucleotides: TGCGCCAGCAGCTTCGAGCGGTACAATGAGCAGTTCTTC. This chain uses TRBV5-1 with TRBJ2-1; tentatively, D is TRBD2 (5 bases). Per germline, CDR1 SGHRS and CDR2 YFSETQ. V lost 2 bases to trimming and J lost 4 bases, with 7 bases between them. The CDR3 spans 13 residues.

The sample holds a few counts of this clonotype. This sequence joins TRBV7-9 and TRBJ2-5; 14 nucleotides align to TRBD2. Germline lookup yields CDR1 SEHNR and CDR2 FQNEAQ (reference sequence). J gave up 4 bases and V 5 bases, and 6 bases lay outside the gene matches. CDR3 length: 16 residues. The CDR3 nucleotides read TGTGCCAGCAGCGCCGGGACTAGCGGGAGTTCAGAGACCCAGTACTTC. Its translation is CASSAGTSGSSETQYF.